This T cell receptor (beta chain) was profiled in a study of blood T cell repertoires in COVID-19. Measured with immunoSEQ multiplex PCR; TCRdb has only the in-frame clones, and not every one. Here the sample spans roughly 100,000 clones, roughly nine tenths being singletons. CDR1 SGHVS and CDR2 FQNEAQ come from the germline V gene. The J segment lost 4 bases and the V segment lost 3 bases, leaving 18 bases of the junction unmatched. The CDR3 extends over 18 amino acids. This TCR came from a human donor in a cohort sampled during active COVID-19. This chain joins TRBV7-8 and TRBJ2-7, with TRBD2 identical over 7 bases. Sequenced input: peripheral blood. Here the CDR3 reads CASSLTDMGGRVYYEQYF. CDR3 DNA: TGTGCCAGCAGCTTGACAGACATGGGCGGGAGAGTCTATTACGAGCAGTACTTC.